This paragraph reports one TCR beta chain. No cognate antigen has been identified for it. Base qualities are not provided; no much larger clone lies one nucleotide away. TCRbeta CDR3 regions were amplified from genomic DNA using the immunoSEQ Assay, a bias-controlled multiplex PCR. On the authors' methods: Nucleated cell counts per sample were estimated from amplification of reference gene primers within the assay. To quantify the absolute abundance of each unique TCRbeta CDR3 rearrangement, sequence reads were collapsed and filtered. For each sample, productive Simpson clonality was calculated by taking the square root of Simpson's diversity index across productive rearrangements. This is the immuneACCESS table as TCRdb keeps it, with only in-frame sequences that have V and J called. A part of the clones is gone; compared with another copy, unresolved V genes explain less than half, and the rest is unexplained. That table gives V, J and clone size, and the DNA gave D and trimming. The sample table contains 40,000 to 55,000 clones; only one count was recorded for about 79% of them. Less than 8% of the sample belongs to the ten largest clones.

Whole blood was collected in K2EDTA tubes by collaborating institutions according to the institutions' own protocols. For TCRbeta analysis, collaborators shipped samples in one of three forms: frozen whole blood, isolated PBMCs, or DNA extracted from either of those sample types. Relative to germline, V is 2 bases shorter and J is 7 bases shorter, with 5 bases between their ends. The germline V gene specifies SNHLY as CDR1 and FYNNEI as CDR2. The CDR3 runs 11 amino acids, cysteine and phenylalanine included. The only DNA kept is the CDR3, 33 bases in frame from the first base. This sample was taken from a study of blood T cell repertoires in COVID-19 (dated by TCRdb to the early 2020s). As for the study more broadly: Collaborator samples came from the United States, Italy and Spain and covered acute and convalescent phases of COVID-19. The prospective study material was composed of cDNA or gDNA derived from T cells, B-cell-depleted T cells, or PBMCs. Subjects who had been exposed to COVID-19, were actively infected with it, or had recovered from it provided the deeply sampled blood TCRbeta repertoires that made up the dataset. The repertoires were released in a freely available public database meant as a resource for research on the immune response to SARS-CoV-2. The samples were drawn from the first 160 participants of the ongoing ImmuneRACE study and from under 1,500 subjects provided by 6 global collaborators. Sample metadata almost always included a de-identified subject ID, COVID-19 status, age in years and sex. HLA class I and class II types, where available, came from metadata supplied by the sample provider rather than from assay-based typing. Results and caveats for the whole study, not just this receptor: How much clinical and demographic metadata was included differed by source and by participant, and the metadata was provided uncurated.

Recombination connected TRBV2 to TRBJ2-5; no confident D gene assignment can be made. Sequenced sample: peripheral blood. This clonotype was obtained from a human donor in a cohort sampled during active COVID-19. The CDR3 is CASSESGTQYF. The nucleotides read TGTGCCAGCAGTGAATCGGGGACCCAGTACTTC.